The 24 T cell receptor beta chains presented below share a single source sample, sequenced in a study of PD-L1 blockade in urothelial cancer. Noted time point: pretreatment peripheral blood. TCRdb's copy holds only in-frame clones and misses some; the assay was immunoSEQ multiplex PCR. The sample lists approximately 48,000 clones; 87% were seen once. The material was PBMCs, obtained around atezolizumab (anti-PD-L1) treatment. The receptors stem from a woman aged 60-75 years with urothelial cancer.

V usage is TRBV9 and J usage is TRBJ2-5, with D possibly TRBD1 on 6 matching bases. V was clipped by 4 bases and J by 5 bases, with 12 bases between them. The CDR3 length is 13 residues. Germline values: CDR1 SGDLS, CDR2 YYNGEE. CDR3 sequence: CASSRQVGETQYF. DNA for the CDR3: TGTGCCAGCAGCCGACAGGTGGGGGAGACCCAGTACTTC.

This clone showed up just a few times. The chain links TRBV9 to TRBJ2-2; D is unresolved. The V and J ends lost 2 bases and 0 bases respectively, with 8 bases between them. The germline gives CDR1 SGDLS, CDR2 YYNGEE. This CDR3 is built from 15 residues. The chain's CDR3 is CASSVGLPNTGELFF. In nucleotides, the CDR3 is TGTGCCAGCAGCGTTGGTCTACCGAACACCGGGGAGCTGTTTTTT. Complete variable domain (other parts from reference TRBV9 and TRBJ2-2): DSGVTQTPKHLITATGQRVTLRCSPRSGDLSVYWYQQSLDQGLQFLIQYYNGEERAKGNILERFSAQQFPDLHSELNLSSLELGDSALYFCASSVGLPNTGELFFGEGSRLTVL.

This clone was observed a single time. The V call is TRBV4-3, the J call TRBJ2-7, with D possibly matching TRBD2 (6 bases). The CDR3 covers 15 residues. Germline V CDR1 and CDR2: LGHNA, YSLEER. Trimming left V 0 bases short and J 4 bases short, with 13 bases between. DNA for the CDR3: TGCGCCAGCAGCCAAGATTGGCGCGGGGATTACGAGCAGTACTTC. It translates to CASSQDWRGDYEQYF.

This chain links TRBV28 with TRBJ2-2, with 7 bases fitting TRBD1. Germline CDR1 is MDHEN and CDR2 is SYDVKM. Unmatched junction bases numbered 9, after V lost 7 bases and J lost 7 bases. The CDR3 is 14 amino acids. CDR3 loop: CASKQGQWSGELFF. Here the CDR3 DNA reads TGTGCCAGCAAGCAGGGACAGTGGAGCGGGGAGCTGTTTTTT.

The rearrangement joins TRBV25-1 to TRBJ1-4, with a possible D match to TRBD1 (5 bases). CDR1 and CDR2 (germline): MGHDK, SYGVNS. Trimming left V 7 bases short and J 6 bases short, with 15 bases between. This CDR3 spans 14 amino acids. The CDR3 region has the DNA TGTGCCAGCACGAAGTGGGGGGAGGATGAAAAACTGTTTTTT. Its protein is CASTKWGEDEKLFF.

This rearrangement joins TRBV5-4 to TRBJ2-5; D is undetermined. The CDR3 is made up of 13 amino acids. V was clipped by 1 base and J by 4 bases, with 8 bases between them. The germline V gene encodes CDR1 SGHNT and CDR2 YYREEE (reference sequence). CDR3 sequence reads: CASSLKAGETQYF. CDR3 nucleotide sequence: TGTGCCAGCAGCTTGAAAGCCGGAGAGACCCAGTACTTC.

J is TRBJ1-2 and V is TRBV18, with TRBD1 matching over 7 bases. V dropped 1 base and J dropped 4; count of bases not matched to a gene: 9. CDR1 is KGHSH and CDR2 is LQKENI in the germline V gene. This CDR3 has 16 amino acids. The CDR3 loop reads CASSPLIDRASYGYTF. Written as DNA, the CDR3 is TGTGCCAGCTCACCACTGATTGACAGGGCATCCTATGGCTACACCTTC.

J is TRBJ2-7 and V is TRBV27; the D is unclear. V was pared by 4 bases and J by 2 bases, with 3 bases between. The CDR3 loop spans 11 amino acids. CDR1 MNHEY and CDR2 SMNVEV come from the germline V gene (reference sequence). The CDR3 loop reads CASSSAYEQYF. CDR3 in DNA: TGTGCCAGCAGTTCGGCCTACGAGCAGTACTTC.

This chain joins TRBV2 and TRBJ1-4, with D tentatively TRBD1 (5 bases). CDR3 length: 15 residues. Germline lookup yields CDR1 SNHLY and CDR2 FYNNEI. V lost 5 bases to trimming and J lost 4 bases, with 14 bases between them. CDR3 protein: CASSTSTAGNEKLFF. In nucleotides, the CDR3 is TGTGCCAGCAGTACATCGACAGCCGGTAATGAAAAACTGTTTTTT.

The chain links TRBV5-1 to TRBJ2-3, with 9 bases aligning to TRBD2. CDR3 length equals 15 residues. The germline CDR1 and CDR2 sequences are SGHRS and YFSETQ. Germline trimming cut 4 bases from V and 5 bases from J; bases unmatched to any gene: 8. CDR3 in amino acids: CASSRLAEGGDTQYF. The CDR3 nucleotides read TGCGCCAGCAGCCGACTAGCGGAGGGGGGAGATACGCAGTATTTT.

V is TRBV6-6 and J is TRBJ2-3; the D is unclear. Germline V CDR1 and CDR2: MNHNY, SVGAGI (reference sequence). The CDR3 length is 13 residues. V lost 6 bases to trimming and J lost 3 bases, with 10 bases between them. As DNA, the CDR3 is TGTGCCAGCAGCTCCGACATTACAGATACGCAGTATTTT. Translated, it gives CASSSDITDTQYF.

The rearrangement joins TRBV28 to TRBJ1-3; tentatively, D is TRBD1 (5 bases). The CDR3 has 16 amino acids. V lost 3 bases to trimming and J lost 3 bases, with 15 bases between them. Per germline, CDR1 MDHEN and CDR2 SYDVKM. The CDR3 spells CASSLRDRRSGNTIYF. Written as DNA, the CDR3 is TGTGCCAGCAGTTTGCGCGACAGACGGAGTGGAAACACCATATATTTT.

This clone was observed a few times. This chain links TRBV6-1 with TRBJ1-6, with TRBD1 as a possible D gene (5 bases). Germline CDR1 and CDR2: MNHNS and SASEGT. The CDR3 totals 14 residues. The V and J ends lost 6 bases and 9 bases respectively, with 15 bases between them. The CDR3 nucleotides are TGTGCCAGCAGGATTGACAGAGTGGGTTCACCCCTCCACTTT. Translation gives CASRIDRVGSPLHF.

The V gene is TRBV18, the J gene TRBJ2-6; 8 nucleotides align to TRBD1. The CDR3 is made up of 17 amino acids. After removal of 4 bases from V and 0 bases from J, the junction contained 5 bases not matched to a gene. Germline V CDR1 and CDR2: KGHSH, LQKENI. As DNA, the CDR3 is TGTGCCAGCTCACTCGGACAGGGCCTCTCTGGGGCCAACGTCCTGACTTTC. It encodes CASSLGQGLSGANVLTF.

The J gene is TRBJ1-2, the V gene TRBV7-8; 7 bases match TRBD1. Losses at the gene ends were 1 base for V and 6 bases for J; bases not matched to a gene: 11. Germline CDR1 SGHVS, CDR2 FQNEAQ. This CDR3 region has 16 residues. CDR3 region: CASSLGGTGALHGYTF. CDR3 bases: TGTGCCAGCAGCTTAGGAGGAACAGGGGCCCTACATGGCTACACCTTC.

The rearrangement links TRBV19 to TRBJ2-5; TRBD1 might be the D (6 bases). V was pared by 1 base and J by 5 bases, with 8 bases between. CDR3 length: 13 amino acids. The germline V gene encodes CDR1 LNHDA and CDR2 SQIVND (reference sequence). CDR3 sequence reads: CASSIAGVETQYF. In nucleotides, the CDR3 is TGTGCCAGTAGTATAGCAGGGGTCGAGACCCAGTACTTC. The full variable domain, in which reference TRBV19 and TRBJ2-5 provide the parts outside the CDR3, is DGGITQSPKYLFRKEGQNVTLSCEQNLNHDAMYWYRQDPGQGLRLIYYSQIVNDFQKGDIAEGYSVSREKKESFPLTVTSAQKNPTAFYLCASSIAGVETQYFGPGTRLLVL.

The sample holds one count of this clone. The chain employs TRBV10-1 and TRBJ2-1, with TRBD1 matching over 8 bases. The CDR3 spans 17 residues. The germline CDR1 and CDR2 sequences are WNHNN and SYGVQD (reference sequence). V trimming: 3 bases; J trimming: 3 bases; junction bases outside the gene matches: 10. CDR3 DNA sequence: TGCGCCAGCAGTGATTTTCTCGGACAGGGATTCTACAATGAGCAGTTCTTC. Its protein product is CASSDFLGQGFYNEQFF.

CDR3 DNA sequence: TGCAGCGTTGAGTTGCGCTCCTACAATGAGCAGTTCTTC. This codes for CSVELRSYNEQFF. The chain carries TRBV29-1 and TRBJ2-1, with D hard to call. The ends were cut back, 3 bases at V and 0 bases at J, with 6 bases in the middle. CDR1 is SQVTM and CDR2 is ANQGSEA in the germline V gene. The CDR3 extends over 13 amino acids.

This clone has just a few counts. The chain has TRBV10-3 and TRBJ2-7; 9 bases are shared with TRBD1. CDR3 length: 13 residues. Trimming removed 6 bases from V and 3 bases from J; junction bases left unmatched: 3. Germline lookup yields CDR1 ENHRY and CDR2 SYGVKD. The CDR3 DNA reads TGTGCCATCAGCGGGGACAGGGACTACGAGCAGTACTTC. Translated: CAISGDRDYEQYF.

The chain carries TRBV2 and TRBJ2-1, with no clear D. CDR1 is SNHLY and CDR2 is FYNNEI in the germline V gene. The length of the CDR3 is 14 residues. Between the trimmed V and J ends, which lost 4 bases and 5 bases, there was a span of 12 bases. The CDR3 here is CASSGRRSHNEQFF. CDR3 coding DNA: TGTGCCAGCAGTGGGAGACGGTCCCACAATGAGCAGTTCTTC.

Details on this clone: One end of the junction is discordant with germline, which a read error may explain. V and J are TRBV19 and TRBJ1-2; tentatively, D is TRBD1 (6 bases). Germline lookup yields CDR1 LNHDA and CDR2 SQIVND (reference sequence). CDR3 length: 14 amino acids. The DNA of the CDR3 is TGTGCCAGTAGTATGTCGGACAGAGTTTATGACTACACCTTC. As protein: CASSMSDRVYDYTF.

J is TRBJ1-2 and V is TRBV7-3; unclear D gene. The V gene lost 5 bases and the J gene lost 7 bases, with 20 bases spanning the gap. Germline assignment: CDR1 SGHTA and CDR2 FQGTGA. The length of the CDR3 is 15 residues. CDR3 residues: CASSENAERSSGYTF. In nucleotides, the CDR3 is TGTGCCAGCAGCGAAAACGCCGAAAGATCGAGTGGCTACACCTTC.

As to this clone: This sample includes further DNA sequences coding for the same CDR3. This chain links TRBV10-3 with TRBJ1-1; 11 nucleotides line up with TRBD1. The CDR3 has 14 amino acids. J lost 3 bases, V lost 8 bases, and 5 bases had no gene match. CDR1 and CDR2 (germline): ENHRY, SYGVKD. The CDR3 sequence: CAIRPGQGDTEAFF. The CDR3 DNA sequence: TGTGCCATCCGCCCGGGACAGGGGGACACTGAAGCTTTCTTT.

This clone was found a few times. The chain links TRBV7-9 to TRBJ1-5; the D is unclear. The V gene lost 0 bases and the J gene lost 4 bases, with 4 bases spanning the gap. The CDR3 length is 13 residues. Germline CDR1 reads SEHNR; CDR2 reads FQNEAQ (reference sequence). The CDR3 sequence is CASSLAANQPQHF. The CDR3 nucleotides read TGTGCCAGCAGCTTAGCGGCAAATCAGCCCCAGCATTTT.